Below, one T cell receptor (beta chain) is given with its context. Its antigen is unknown. Per-base qualities were not stored, and no clone one base away is much larger. This entry belongs to a study of shared clonotypes between healthy human individuals (TCRdb year 2020). About the study as a whole: Three men and a couple of women, aged 18 to 49 years, made up the cohort. The study deeply sequenced blood TCR repertoires of about 5 healthy adults to estimate repertoire size and the extent of clonotype sharing between individuals. For each donor, CD4 naive and CD4 memory were each run on three plates, CD8 naive on two plates, and CD8 memory on one plate. Different laboratories and diverse techniques were used to prepare libraries and sequence TCR repertoires, to increase sequencing depth and limit assay-specific biases. Per donor, leukapheresis produced somewhere between about 0.94 and 9 billion PBMCs.

Using the deep immunoSEQ assay, multiplex PCR amplified TCR CDR3 regions from genomic DNA. For each cell subset, the extracted genomic DNA was distributed evenly across all wells of several immunoSEQ 96-well plates, and each plate served as one replicate. For sorted subsets, approximately 210 ng of genomic DNA, equivalent to tens of thousands of T cell genomes, went into each replicate PCR. The purified libraries were quantified using a Qubit 3.0 fluorometer, sized with a Bioanalyzer 2100, and then quantified again using the KAPA Library Quantification kit. Every immunoSEQ 96-well plate was sequenced on a dedicated single-read 150-cycle Illumina NextSeq 550 flow cell. Per the original workflow: Because the immunoSEQ output held only junctional sequences and lacked quality scores, the filtering could not match the filtering applied to full-length reads. To assign V/J genes and CDR3, sequences were annotated using PyIR, a Python wrapper for IgBLAST v1.9, with IMGT germline references. Reads were removed for weak V/J assignments (E-value above 1e-6), missing CDR3, stop codons, out-of-frame junctions, or ambiguous translated residues. V3J clonotypes were defined by identical inferred V gene, J gene, and CDR3 amino acid sequence. To compute the percentage overlap between repertoires, the number of shared unique clonotypes was divided by the size of the smaller repertoire. RTK rarefaction, the Chao1 estimator, and Recon v2.1 estimates of unobserved clonotypes were used to assess repertoire richness. OLGA was used to compute generation probabilities for all TCRbeta clonotypes that the gDNA method yielded from a few donors. Entries here come from immuneACCESS through TCRdb and include only in-frame sequences with V and J called. Some clones fail to appear in such tables; in the studies checked, an unresolved V gene covers under half of the shortfall, and the cause of the remainder is unknown. The V and J calls and the clone size are those of that table, but D and trimming were determined from the DNA. The table for this sample lists 85,000 to 100,000 clones; almost 70% of them were counted only once. Clones ranked in the top ten supply roughly 49% of the sample.

Donors were healthy HIV-negative adults with no recently reported acute infections or vaccinations. All donors were Caucasian adults living in Nashville, Tennessee, USA. CD8 memory samples were composed of magnetically selected CD45RO+ cells combined with CCR7-negative CD45RA+ effector memory (TemRA) cells. After blood collection by leukapheresis, PBMCs were isolated using Ficoll-Histopaque density gradient centrifugation and then cryopreserved in the vapor phase of liquid nitrogen. Analytical flow cytometry was used to check the purity and quantity of every magnetically sorted T cell population. From each sorted fraction, genomic DNA was isolated and quantified by UV absorbance on a Nanodrop 2000c. Looking up the germline V gene yields CDR1 MRHNA and CDR2 SNTAGT. The CDR3 starts with the cysteine, ends with the phenylalanine, and has 16 residues. Just the 48-base CDR3 DNA is kept, in frame starting at base 1. V is reduced by 0 bases and J by 4 bases, leaving a spacing of 12 bases between them.

Study-wide findings and limitations: Across a handful of donors, 5% to 6% of naive CD4, approximately 3.6% of naive CD8, 2.3% of memory CD4, and 0.4% to 0.45% of memory CD8 clonotypes were shared. Rarefaction of sorted-subset datasets indicated incomplete sequencing despite the large sequencing depth. Naive subsets generally had larger estimated clonotype richness than memory subsets. Because the study included a small number of donors, the genetic and exposure-history diversity represented was limited. Compared with non-shared clonotypes, the clonotypes found in all four sorted-subset donors had higher generation probabilities. Based on pairwise subsampling, the degree of clonotype sharing among donors was expected to be affected by sequencing depth. Sampling was limited to blood, and TCR repertoires in tissue likely differ from TCR repertoires in blood.

This clonotype originated in a man aged 25 to 40 in good health. The sample consisted of memory CD8+ T cells sorted from blood. The sample's cell subset or site label is to be understood as: CD45RO+ cells pooled with CCR7-negative TemRA cells. This receptor chain uses TRBV6-4 and TRBJ2-2, with the D gene not clear enough to name. CDR3 reads: CASSDSIERPTGELFF. In nucleotides, the sequence is TGTGCCAGCAGTGACTCAATAGAGCGCCCCACCGGGGAGCTGTTTTTT.